One sample yielded the 5 T cell receptor beta chains listed below, sequenced in a study of blood T cell repertoires in COVID-19. Clones were read by immunoSEQ multiplex PCR, and TCRdb kept only the in-frame ones, dropping some. The sample includes some 400,000 clones, 85% to 90% of them seen just once. The sample consisted of PBMCs or T cells enriched from blood (not recorded which). All receptors derive from a woman aged 30 to 39 who had recovered from COVID-19.

The V call is TRBV2, the J call TRBJ1-2; no definite D call. CDR3 length: 15 amino acids. The germline V and J ends were trimmed by 6 bases and 8 bases, with 22 bases remaining between them. The germline gives CDR1 SNHLY, CDR2 FYNNEI. The CDR3 region has the DNA TGTGCCAGCAGGGTTCGTCCCGCGACTCGTCAAGGCTACACCTTC. Encoded protein: CASRVRPATRQGYTF.

This clone has just a few counts. The genes are TRBV5-1 and TRBJ2-6; D remains unclear. The CDR3 is made up of 17 amino acids. V was clipped by 4 bases and J by 0 bases, with 14 bases between them. In germline, CDR1 is SGHRS, CDR2 YFSETQ. The CDR3 sequence is CASSPRSPSSGANVLTF. CDR3 DNA: TGCGCCAGCAGCCCCCGGAGTCCTAGCTCTGGGGCCAACGTCCTGACTTTC.

The chain links TRBV28 to TRBJ2-1; D unclear. The CDR3 length is 12 residues. V was clipped by 3 bases and J by 6 bases, with 6 bases between them. The germline CDR1 and CDR2 sequences are MDHEN and SYDVKM. Here the CDR3 DNA reads TGTGCCAGCAGTTTTAGTGTCAATGAGCAGTTCTTC. As protein: CASSFSVNEQFF.

V gene TRBV30 combines with J gene TRBJ1-5; possibly TRBD1 for D (5 bases). CDR3 length: 14 amino acids. Germline V gene lookup returns CDR1 GTSNPN and CDR2 SVGIG (reference sequence). Trimming pared 7 bases from V and 2 bases from J, leaving 15 bases between. CDR3 in amino acids: CASSEGLGNQPQHF. CDR3 bases: TGTGCCTCGAGCGAGGGACTTGGCAATCAGCCCCAGCATTTT. Full variable domain (rest looked up from reference TRBV30 and TRBJ1-5): SQTIHQWPATLVQPVGSPLSLECTVEGTSNPNLYWYRQAAGRGLQLLFYSVGIGQISSEVPQNLSASRPQDRQFILSSKKLLLSDSGFYLCASSEGLGNQPQHFGDGTRLSIL.

The rearrangement links TRBV7-3 to TRBJ1-1; 7 bases align to TRBD1. Per germline, CDR1 SGHTA and CDR2 FQGTGA. J lost 4 bases, V lost 5 bases, and 10 bases had no gene match. The CDR3 has 15 amino acids. CDR3 sequence: CASSPTGSEGTEAFF. The CDR3 region has the DNA TGTGCCAGCAGCCCGACAGGGTCCGAGGGCACTGAAGCTTTCTTT.